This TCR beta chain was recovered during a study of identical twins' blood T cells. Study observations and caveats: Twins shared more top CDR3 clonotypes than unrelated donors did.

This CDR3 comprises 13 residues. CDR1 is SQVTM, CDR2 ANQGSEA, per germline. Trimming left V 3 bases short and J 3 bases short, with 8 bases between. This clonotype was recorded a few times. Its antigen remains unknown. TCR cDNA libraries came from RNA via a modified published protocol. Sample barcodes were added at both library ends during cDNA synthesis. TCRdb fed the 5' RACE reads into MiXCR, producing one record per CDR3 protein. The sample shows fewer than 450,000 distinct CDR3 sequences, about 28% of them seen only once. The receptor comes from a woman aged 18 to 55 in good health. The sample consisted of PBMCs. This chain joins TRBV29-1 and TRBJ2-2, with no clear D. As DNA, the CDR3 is TGCAGCGTTGATAAGGGCCACACCGGGGAGCTGTTTTTT. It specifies CSVDKGHTGELFF.